Following are 12 T cell receptor beta chains from one sample sequenced in a study of technical replicates of blood from a few donors. The repertoire was sequenced with immunoSEQ multiplex PCR; TCRdb's copy has only in-frame clones and lacks some. The data hold more than 70,000 clones, with around 97% observed a single time. The sample comprised T cells isolated from PBMCs. The source is a human donor in good health.

The rearrangement links TRBV6-6 to TRBJ2-1; D might be TRBD2 (5 bases). Germline V lookup: CDR1 MNHNY, CDR2 SVGAGI (reference sequence). V was clipped by 7 bases and J by 1 base, with 14 bases between them. The CDR3 contains 15 residues. The CDR3 is CASTPRVASYNEQFF. The CDR3 DNA is TGTGCCAGCACTCCGCGGGTAGCGTCCTACAATGAGCAGTTCTTC.

J is TRBJ2-7 and V is TRBV7-2, with 8 nucleotides matching TRBD2. After removal of 2 bases from V and 2 bases from J, the junction contained 8 bases not matched to a gene. CDR1 is SGHTA, CDR2 FQGNSA, per germline. The CDR3 runs 16 residues. CDR3 nucleotides: TGTGCCAGCAGCTTAAGGATAGCGGGGTTAACCTACGAGCAGTACTTC. This gives the protein CASSLRIAGLTYEQYF.

J is TRBJ1-4 and V is TRBV23-1, with 8 bases lining up with TRBD1. Being an ORF, TRBV23-1 has a function that is uncertain. This CDR3 has 15 residues. J gave up 5 bases and V 4 bases, and 6 bases lay outside the gene matches. The CDR3 reads CASSPLTGANEKLFF. The CDR3 DNA sequence: TGCGCCAGCAGTCCCCTGACAGGGGCAAATGAAAAACTGTTTTTT.

The chain links TRBV13 to TRBJ1-1; D might be TRBD1 (5 bases). In germline, CDR1 is PRHDT, CDR2 FYEKMQ (reference sequence). The germline V and J ends were trimmed by 8 bases and 0 bases, with 19 bases remaining between them. CDR3 size: 16 residues. The CDR3: CASLLGTTFMNTEAFF. In nucleotides, the CDR3 is TGTGCCAGCCTCCTCGGGACTACCTTCATGAACACTGAAGCTTTCTTT.

The chain joins TRBV28 to TRBJ1-1; D uncertain. CDR3 length: 12 amino acids. Per the germline V gene, CDR1 is MDHEN and CDR2 is SYDVKM. V lost 6 bases and J 1 base, leaving 6 bases between the germline ends. CDR3 in amino acids: CASRFRNTEAFF. CDR3 DNA sequence: TGTGCCAGCAGGTTTCGGAACACTGAAGCTTTCTTT.

The chain links TRBV12-5 to TRBJ2-3, with 7 nucleotides matching TRBD1. Germline-derived CDR1 and CDR2 are LGHNT and FRNRAP. The CDR3 is made up of 15 amino acids. Trimming cost V 5 bases and J 2 bases; bases outside gene matches: 7. CDR3 DNA: TGTGCTAGTGGTCTGGGGGACAGTCTCACAGATACGCAGTATTTT. Protein product: CASGLGDSLTDTQYF.

V and J are TRBV10-1 and TRBJ2-1; D possibly corresponds to TRBD1 (5 bases). CDR1 and CDR2 from the germline V gene are WNHNN and SYGVQD (reference sequence). The CDR3 length is 15 residues. Between the trimmed V and J ends, which lost 6 bases and 2 bases, there was a span of 14 bases. The CDR3 DNA is TGCGCCAGCAGCGCTTCTGGGGCTACCTACAATGAGCAGTTCTTC. Translating it yields CASSASGATYNEQFF.

This clone was observed once. This chain joins TRBV5-1 and TRBJ2-5; TRBD1 matches at 7 bases. Germline CDR1 reads SGHRS; CDR2 reads YFSETQ. The CDR3 runs 13 residues. The V gene end was trimmed by 4 bases and the J gene end by 4 bases; junction bases not matched to a gene: 4. As DNA, the CDR3 is TGCGCCAGCAGCCGCCGGGACAGAGAGACCCAGTACTTC. Its translation is CASSRRDRETQYF. The full variable domain, in which reference TRBV5-1 and TRBJ2-5 provide the parts outside the CDR3, is KAGVTQTPRYLIKTRGQQVTLSCSPISGHRSVSWYQQTPGQGLQFLFEYFSETQRNKGNFPGRFSGRQFSNSRSEMNVSTLELGDSALYLCASSRRDRETQYFGPGTRLLVL.

V gene TRBV19 combines with J gene TRBJ1-1, with a weak D call TRBD1 (6 bases). V was trimmed by 2 bases and J by 8 bases, leaving 18 bases between them. CDR1 and CDR2 (germline): LNHDA, SQIVND (reference sequence). This CDR3 is built from 15 residues. The CDR3 nucleotides are TGTGCCAGTAGTATAATTAGCGGGACACTCTCCGAAGCTTTCTTT. Its protein is CASSIISGTLSEAFF.

This rearrangement joins TRBV6-5 to TRBJ2-3; TRBD2 matches at 13 bases. The CDR3 totals 15 residues. CDR1 MNHEY and CDR2 SVGAGI come from the germline V gene. With V trimmed by 7 bases and J by 3 bases, 4 bases remained unmatched. Here the CDR3 DNA reads TGTGCCAGCACCCTACTAGCGGGAGGGACAGATACGCAGTATTTT. It is translated as CASTLLAGGTDTQYF.

V usage is TRBV29-1 and J usage is TRBJ2-7, with 14 bases aligning to TRBD2. Germline trimming cut 3 bases from V and 3 bases from J; bases unmatched to any gene: 13. The V gene's germline CDR1 is SQVTM and CDR2 ANQGSEA. This CDR3 region has 18 residues. CDR3 loop: CSVELSGTSGGLGYEQYF. The CDR3 DNA sequence: TGCAGCGTTGAGCTTTCCGGGACTAGCGGGGGTTTGGGCTACGAGCAGTACTTC.

The gene calls are TRBV2 and TRBJ2-4; possible D gene TRBD2, 5 bases. Germline V gives CDR1 SNHLY, CDR2 FYNNEI. This CDR3 is 13 amino acids long. V lost 7 bases and J lost 3, with 10 bases in between. The CDR3, as DNA: TGTGCCAGCAAGGACGGACTCAAAAACATTCAGTACTTC. Its protein product is CASKDGLKNIQYF.